The 19 T cell receptor beta chains in this list originate from one sample, sequenced in a study of T cells in Graves' hyperthyroidism and ophthalmopathy. TCR beta CDR3 regions were amplified from RNA. The HTBI set primed first-round TCR CDR3 RT-PCR. TCRdb analysed the multiplex PCR reads with MiXCR anew, one entry per CDR3 protein. The sample shows about 690,000 distinct CDR3 sequences, around 16% of them seen only once. The sequenced sample consisted of blood. The source is a man aged 50-59 years with Graves' hyperthyroidism.

This clonotype was recorded a few times. The V gene is TRBV2, the J gene TRBJ1-5; 7 nucleotides agree with TRBD1. In germline, CDR1 is SNHLY, CDR2 FYNNEI. This CDR3 region has 15 residues. The V segment lost 5 bases and the J segment 3 bases; nucleotides outside the gene matches: 7. The CDR3 DNA follows: TGTGCCAGCAGTTGGGACAGACCTTTCAATCAGCCCCAGCATTTT. Its protein product is CASSWDRPFNQPQHF. Complete variable domain (other parts from reference TRBV2 and TRBJ1-5): EPEVTQTPSHQVTQMGQEVILRCVPISNHLYFYWYRQILGQKVEFLVSFYNNEISEKSEIFDDQFSVERPDGSNFTLKIRSTKLEDSAMYFCASSWDRPFNQPQHFGDGTRLSIL.

The sample holds many counts of this clonotype. The gene calls are TRBV7-8 and TRBJ2-7, with 12 bases fitting TRBD2. This CDR3 spans 14 amino acids. J lost 9 bases, V lost 4 bases, and 7 bases had no gene match. Per the germline V gene, CDR1 is SGHVS and CDR2 is FQNEAQ. The CDR3 DNA reads as TGTGCCAGCAGCTCCTCACTAGCGGGAGGCGGGCAGTACTTC. The encoded protein is CASSSSLAGGGQYF.

Written as DNA, the CDR3 is TGTGCCAGCAGCAGACAGAGCGTAAATTCACCCCTCCACTTT. Translation: CASSRQSVNSPLHF. The chain employs TRBV7-2 and TRBJ1-6; the D gene is possibly TRBD1 (5 bases). Germline V CDR1 and CDR2: SGHTA, FQGNSA. V lost 5 bases and J lost 7, with 12 bases in between. The CDR3 length is 14 residues.

The CDR3: CALRWDSGANVLTF. For the CDR3, the DNA is TGTGCCCTGAGGTGGGACTCTGGGGCCAACGTCCTGACTTTC. The rearrangement links TRBV6-1 to TRBJ2-6; no firm D call. This CDR3 has 14 amino acids. The germline gives CDR1 MNHNS, CDR2 SASEGT. V gave up 11 bases and J gave up 0 bases, with 11 bases separating them.

In this sample, this clonotype turned up a few times. This sequence joins TRBV14 and TRBJ2-1; D perhaps matches TRBD2 (5 bases). V gave up 5 bases and J gave up 6 bases, with 17 bases separating them. CDR1 is SGHDN, CDR2 FVKESK, per germline. CDR3 length: 15 residues. The CDR3 coding sequence is TGTGCCAGCAGCGTCCGATCAGGACTCCTCAATGAGCAGTTCTTC. Its translation: CASSVRSGLLNEQFF.

This clonotype was counted many times. The chain is built from TRBV12-3 or TRBV12-4 and TRBJ2-7, with 10 positions matching TRBD2. Trimming took 6 bases from V and 6 from J; bases not matched to a gene: 20. This CDR3 has 18 residues. The CDR3 sequence is CASSTGTRYLAGVGEQYF. The CDR3 nucleotides are TGTGCCAGCAGCACCGGGACACGATACCTAGCGGGAGTAGGCGAGCAGTACTTC.

This clonotype showed up just a few times. A much larger clone differs by one base, so this may be a read error. The chain is built from TRBV12-3 or TRBV12-4 and TRBJ2-1, with D possibly TRBD1 on 7 matching bases. The CDR3 sequence is 14 residues long. V shed 6 bases and J shed 4 bases, with 13 bases lying between them. CDR3 DNA: TGTGCCAGCAGGGGGGACAGCGGGTACAATGAGCAGTTCTTC. This translates into CASRGDSGYNEQFF.

In its sample, this clonotype was seen a few times. V is TRBV4-3 and J is TRBJ2-5; D ambiguous. Trimming left V 1 base short and J 1 base short, with 7 bases between. The germline V gene encodes CDR1 LGHNA and CDR2 YSLEER. The CDR3 covers 14 residues. DNA for the CDR3: TGCGCCAGCAGCCAAGGGCGGACCCAAGAGACCCAGTACTTC. Translated: CASSQGRTQETQYF.

This clonotype was counted between two and nine times. The chain carries TRBV7-3 and TRBJ1-3; D is perhaps TRBD1 (5 bases). V was shortened by 5 bases and J by 2 bases, with 7 bases between the two germline ends. The CDR3 sequence is 13 residues long. The germline gives CDR1 SGHTA, CDR2 FQGTGA. The CDR3: CASSPRAGNTIYF. The CDR3, as DNA: TGTGCCAGCAGCCCCAGGGCTGGAAACACCATATATTTT.

This clonotype showed up many times. This rearrangement joins TRBV19 to TRBJ2-7; weak D call: TRBD1 (6 bases). CDR1 LNHDA and CDR2 SQIVND come from the germline V gene (reference sequence). V shed 10 bases and J shed 0 bases, with 19 bases lying between them. The CDR3 is made up of 15 amino acids. This chain's CDR3 is CATRGRADSSYEQYF. CDR3 nucleotide sequence: TGTGCCACCCGCGGGCGGGCGGACAGCTCCTACGAGCAGTACTTC.

This clonotype occurred many times. J is TRBJ1-1 and V is TRBV6-5, with D unresolved. The CDR3 extends over 13 amino acids. Germline CDR1 is MNHEY and CDR2 is SVGAGI. The V and J ends lost 0 bases and 7 bases respectively, with 9 bases between them. CDR3 nucleotide sequence: TGTGCCAGCAGTTACTCTGCGAGGCTTGAAGCTTTCTTT. Its protein product is CASSYSARLEAFF.

This clonotype has a handful of counts. V and J are TRBV20-1 and TRBJ2-2; 8 bases are a match to TRBD2. Germline V gene sequence: CDR1 DFQATT, CDR2 SNEGSKA (reference sequence). The V and J ends lost 0 bases and 4 bases, in that order; junction bases with no gene match: 7. This CDR3 has 16 residues. The CDR3 coding sequence is TGCAGTGCTAGAGATTTTTACGGGAGGGCCACCGGGGAGCTGTTTTTT. Its protein product is CSARDFYGRATGELFF.

Worth noting for this clonotype: It may be a read error: a sequence one base away is much more abundant. The rearrangement links TRBV11-2 to TRBJ1-1; weak D call: TRBD1 (6 bases). The CDR3 contains 15 residues. Germline V gene data show CDR1 as SGHAT and CDR2 as FQNNGV. With 0 bases removed from V and 2 bases from J, the gap between germline ends came to 10 bases. As DNA, the CDR3 is TGTGCCAGCAGCTTAGAGTACAGGGATAACACTGAAGCTTTCTTT. Its translation: CASSLEYRDNTEAFF.

There are a few counts of this clonotype. V usage is TRBV19 and J usage is TRBJ2-5; no clear D. Germline CDR1 reads LNHDA; CDR2 reads SQIVND (reference sequence). The V end lost 9 bases, the J end lost 5 bases, and 19 bases lay between the germline ends. The CDR3 runs 14 residues. CDR3 protein: CASSLPGLSETQYF. The CDR3 DNA follows: TGTGCCAGCTCTCTACCGGGCCTCTCGGAGACCCAGTACTTC. Drawing the rest from reference TRBV19 and TRBJ2-5, the complete variable domain is DGGITQSPKYLFRKEGQNVTLSCEQNLNHDAMYWYRQDPGQGLRLIYYSQIVNDFQKGDIAEGYSVSREKKESFPLTVTSAQKNPTAFYLCASSLPGLSETQYFGPGTRLLVL.

The sample holds many counts of this clonotype. The chain recombines TRBV10-3 with TRBJ2-7; D remains ambiguous. V lost 8 bases and J lost 2, with 10 bases in between. Looked up from germline, CDR1 is ENHRY and CDR2 is SYGVKD. The CDR3 contains 12 residues. This CDR3 reads CAIAGSTYEQYF. In DNA, the CDR3 is TGTGCCATCGCCGGCAGTACCTACGAGCAGTACTTC.

This clonotype occurred many times. The V call is TRBV28, the J call TRBJ2-7; 7 bases agree with TRBD2. The CDR3 sequence is 13 residues long. J was trimmed by 5 bases and V by 4 bases; bases with no gene match: 5. Germline CDR1 and CDR2: MDHEN and SYDVKM. The DNA of the CDR3 is TGTGCCAGCAGTTCAGCGGGAATTAACGAGCAGTACTTC. Protein sequence: CASSSAGINEQYF.

This clonotype was found many times. V usage is TRBV24-1 and J usage is TRBJ2-5; TRBD1 aligns across 7 bases. This CDR3 comprises 14 residues. Germline CDR1 is KGHDR and CDR2 is SFDVKD. Germline trimming cut 3 bases from V and 3 bases from J; bases unmatched to any gene: 3. Here the CDR3 DNA reads TGTGCCACCAGTGATGCCACAGGGGAAGAGACCCAGTACTTC. Translated: CATSDATGEETQYF.

This clonotype was recorded at least ten times. This chain uses TRBV6-2 or TRBV6-3 with TRBJ2-5, with 14 bases aligning to TRBD2. The V gene end was trimmed by 6 bases and the J gene end by 2 bases; junction bases not matched to a gene: 5. The germline gives CDR1 MNHEY, CDR2 SVGEGT. The CDR3 contains 16 residues. CDR3 protein: CASSPRLAGGQETQYF. The CDR3 nucleotides are TGTGCCAGCAGCCCGCGACTAGCGGGAGGGCAAGAGACCCAGTACTTC.

In this sample, this clonotype turned up many times. The J gene is TRBJ2-1, the V gene TRBV2; D gene ambiguous. The germline gives CDR1 SNHLY, CDR2 FYNNEI. V gave up 4 bases and J gave up 7 bases, with 11 bases separating them. CDR3 length equals 13 residues. The CDR3 here is CASSGMVGNEQFF. CDR3 DNA: TGTGCCAGCAGTGGGATGGTGGGGAATGAGCAGTTCTTC.